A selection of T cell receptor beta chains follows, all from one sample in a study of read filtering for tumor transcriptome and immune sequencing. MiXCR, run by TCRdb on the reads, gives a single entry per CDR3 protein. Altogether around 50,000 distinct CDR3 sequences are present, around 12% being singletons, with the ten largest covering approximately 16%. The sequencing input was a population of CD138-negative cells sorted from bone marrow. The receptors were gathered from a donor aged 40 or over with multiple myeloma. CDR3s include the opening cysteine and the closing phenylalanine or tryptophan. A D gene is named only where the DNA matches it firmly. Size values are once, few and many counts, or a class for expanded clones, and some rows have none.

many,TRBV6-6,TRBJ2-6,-,TGTGCCAGCAGAGTATCTGGGGCCAACGTCCTGACTTTC,CASRVSGANVLTF
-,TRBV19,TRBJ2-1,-,TGTGCCAGTACCACAGGGTCCTACAATGAGCAGTTCTTC,CASTTGSYNEQFF
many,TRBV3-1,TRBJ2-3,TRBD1,TGTGCCAGCAGCCAAGGCGGAACAGGGGCGGAATATTTT,CASSQGGTGAEYF
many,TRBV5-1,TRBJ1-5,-,TGCGCCAGCAGCTTGTGGAGCAATCAGCCCCAGCATTTT,CASSLWSNQPQHF
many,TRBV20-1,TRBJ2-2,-,TGCAGTGCTAGTCTGGATCCGAACACCGGGGAGCTGTTTTTT,CSASLDPNTGELFF
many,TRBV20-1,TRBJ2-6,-,TGCAGTGCTAGAGTATGGGGGAGGATGGGCTCTGGGGCCAACGTCCTGACTTTC,CSARVWGRMGSGANVLTF
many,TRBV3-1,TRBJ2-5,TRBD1,TGTGCCAGCAGCCGGACAGGGGGCGGTGAGACCCAGTACTTC,CASSRTGGGETQYF
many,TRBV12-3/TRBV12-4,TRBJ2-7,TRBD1,TGTGCCAGCAGTTCCGACAGGGGCGTGGCGTACGAGCAGTACTTC,CASSSDRGVAYEQYF
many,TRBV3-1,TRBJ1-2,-,TGTGCCAGCAGCCAAAACGGACCCTCGAGTCATGGCTACACCTTC,CASSQNGPSSHGYTF
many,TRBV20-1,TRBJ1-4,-,TGCAGTACGACGGGGGAAGCTAATGAAAAACTGTTTTTT,CSTTGEANEKLFF
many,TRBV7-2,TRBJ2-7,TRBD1,TGTGCCAGCAGCTATACAGGGGGCCGGGGGCGGGGATCCTACGAGCAGTACTTC,CASSYTGGRGRGSYEQYF
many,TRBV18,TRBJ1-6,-,TGTGCCAGCTCACCCCCGGGACAAGGAAATTCACCCCTCCACTTT,CASSPPGQGNSPLHF
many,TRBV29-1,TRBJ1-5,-,TGCAGCGTTTGGGATAGGTATAGCAATCAGCCCCAGCATTTT,CSVWDRYSNQPQHF
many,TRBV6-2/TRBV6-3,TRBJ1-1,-,TGTGCCAGCAGTTACTTGGGGGAAACCACTGAAGCTTTCTTT,CASSYLGETTEAFF
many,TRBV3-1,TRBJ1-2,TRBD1,TGTGCCAGCAGCCAAGCAGTCAGGGGGGACGGCTACACCTTC,CASSQAVRGDGYTF
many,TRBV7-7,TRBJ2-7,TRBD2,TGTGCTAGCAGCAGGGGACTAGCGGGGGATGAGCAGTACTTC,CASSRGLAGDEQYF
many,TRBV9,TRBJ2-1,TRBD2,TGTGCCAGCAGCCTCTCGACGGTAGCGGGGGGGTTTTACAATGAGCAGTTCTTC,CASSLSTVAGGFYNEQFF
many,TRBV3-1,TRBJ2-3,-,TGTGCCAGCAGCCGGGACTCGAATGTCGGGGCAGATACGCAGTATTTT,CASSRDSNVGADTQYF
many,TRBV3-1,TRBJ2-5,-,TGTGCCAGCAGCCAAGATAGCACGGGGGAGACCCAGTACTTC,CASSQDSTGETQYF
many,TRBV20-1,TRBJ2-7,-,TGCAGTGCTCCTAAGGGCAGCAGCTCCTACGAGCAGTACTTC,CSAPKGSSSYEQYF
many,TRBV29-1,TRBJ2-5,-,TGCAGCGTTGTGGGGGCAGGGGGAGGGGAGACCCAGTACTTC,CSVVGAGGGETQYF
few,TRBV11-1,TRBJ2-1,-,TGTGCCAGCAGCCCGGACAGACAAGCCTACAATGAGCAGTTCTTC,CASSPDRQAYNEQFF
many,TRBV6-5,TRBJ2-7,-,TGTGCCAGCAGTTACGGTCGGTTGTACGAGCAGTACTTC,CASSYGRLYEQYF
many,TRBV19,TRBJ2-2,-,TGTGCCAGTAGAGGATTCACCGGGGAGCTGTTTTTT,CASRGFTGELFF
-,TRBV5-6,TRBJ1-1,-,TGTGCCAGCAGCGCGGGGGCCACAGGGTGGGTCACTGAAGCTTTCTTT,CASSAGATGWVTEAFF
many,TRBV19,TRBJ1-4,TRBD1,TGTGCCAGCCTCGGGACAGGGTTTGAAAAACTGTTTTTT,CASLGTGFEKLFF